This TCR beta chain is drawn from a study of OX40 agonist ivuxolimab in advanced cancers. This CDR3 contains 14 residues. Trimming took 4 bases from V and 4 from J, leaving 14 bases between them. CDR1 is MDHEN and CDR2 is SYDVKM in the germline V gene. TCRdb's copy holds only in-frame clones and misses some; the assay was immunoSEQ multiplex PCR. The table lists roughly 87,000 clones, roughly 90% of them singletons. Specimen: CD4+ or CD8+ T cells sorted from blood, collected in a trial of the OX40 agonist ivuxolimab. This sequence was found in an adult with an advanced solid tumor such as melanoma, head and neck, liver or kidney cancer. This chain joins TRBV28 and TRBJ2-7; possibly TRBD2 for D (6 bases). CDR3 sequence: CASSSGLKNYEQYF. The DNA for the CDR3 is TGTGCCAGCAGTTCGGGACTTAAAAATTACGAGCAGTACTTC.